What follows are 28 T cell receptor beta chains derived from one specimen sequenced in a study of blood T cell repertoires in COVID-19. Data came from immunoSEQ multiplex PCR; TCRdb stores just in-frame clones and leaves some out. This sample has under 150,000 clones, with about four fifths found just once. The specimen sequenced was peripheral blood. The receptors were gathered from a human donor in a cohort sampled during active COVID-19.

This rearrangement joins TRBV7-9 to TRBJ2-1; a weak D match, TRBD2 (5 bases). V was trimmed by 5 bases and J by 1 base, leaving 12 bases between them. Germline V gene lookup returns CDR1 SEHNR and CDR2 FQNEAQ (reference sequence). The CDR3 sequence is 15 residues long. CDR3 protein: CASSPPGNSYNEQFF. In DNA form, the CDR3 reads TGTGCCAGCAGCCCCCCGGGGAATTCCTACAATGAGCAGTTCTTC.

CDR3 region: CASSLLPQETQYF. CDR3 nucleotide sequence: TGTGCCAGCAGCCTTCTCCCTCAAGAGACCCAGTACTTC. V and J are TRBV11-3 and TRBJ2-5, with D uncertain. The CDR3 runs to 13 residues. CDR1 and CDR2 (germline): SGHNT, YENEEA. With 5 bases removed from V and 2 bases from J, the gap between germline ends came to 9 bases.

The chain has TRBV24-1 and TRBJ2-2; 8 bases line up with TRBD2. CDR3 length equals 15 residues. CDR1 KGHDR and CDR2 SFDVKD come from the germline V gene. V lost 6 bases and J lost 3; bases outside the gene matches: 5. CDR3 nucleotide sequence: TGTGCCACCAGTATCATCGGGGGGGACACCGGGGAGCTGTTTTTT. As protein: CATSIIGGDTGELFF.

This clone was seen a single time. V gene TRBV9 combines with J gene TRBJ2-5; 10 nucleotides agree with TRBD2. Germline V CDR1 and CDR2: SGDLS, YYNGEE. V shed 4 bases and J 1 base; nucleotides not matched to a gene: 7. This CDR3 comprises 16 residues. The CDR3 is CASSPPRLAGQETQYF. The CDR3 DNA reads as TGTGCCAGCAGCCCACCCCGACTAGCGGGCCAAGAGACCCAGTACTTC.

The V gene is TRBV18, the J gene TRBJ1-4; D perhaps matches TRBD1 (5 bases). V was clipped by 2 bases and J by 5 bases, with 9 bases between them. The length of the CDR3 is 14 residues. Germline CDR1 is KGHSH and CDR2 is LQKENI. CDR3 nucleotides: TGTGCCAGCTCACCAAAGGGGCGGAATGAAAAACTGTTTTTT. Amino acid sequence: CASSPKGRNEKLFF. The full variable domain, its missing parts supplied by reference TRBV18 and TRBJ1-4, is NAGVMQNPRHLVRRRGQEARLRCSPMKGHSHVYWYRQLPEEGLKFMVYLQKENIIDESGMPKERFSAEFPKEGPSILRIQQVVRGDSAAYFCASSPKGRNEKLFFGSGTQLSVL.

The V call is TRBV5-1, the J call TRBJ2-3; 7 bases are shared with TRBD1. The CDR3 loop spans 15 amino acids. Germline V gene sequence: CDR1 SGHRS, CDR2 YFSETQ. J lost 2 bases, V lost 0 bases, and 3 bases had no gene match. In nucleotides, the CDR3 is TGCGCCAGCAGCTTGGACAGGGGCGACACAGATACGCAGTATTTT. It translates to CASSLDRGDTDTQYF.

This chain uses TRBV29-1 with TRBJ2-5; tentative D call: TRBD1 (6 bases). CDR3 size: 12 residues. The V end was cut by 3 bases, the J end by 3 bases, with 8 bases between. Germline lookup yields CDR1 SQVTM and CDR2 ANQGSEA. The CDR3: CSVDRTEETQYF. CDR3 DNA sequence: TGCAGCGTTGATCGGACAGAAGAGACCCAGTACTTC.

For the CDR3, the DNA is TGTGCCAGCAGGGGAGGGGGCAATCAGCCCCAGCATTTT. It encodes CASRGGGNQPQHF. V is TRBV28 and J is TRBJ1-5; the D gene is possibly TRBD1 (5 bases). The germline gives CDR1 MDHEN, CDR2 SYDVKM. V lost 6 bases and J 2 bases, leaving 8 bases between the germline ends. This CDR3 is built from 13 residues.

V gene TRBV3-1 (or the pseudogene TRBV3-2) combines with J gene TRBJ2-4; TRBD2 aligns across 8 bases. The V segment lost 4 bases and the J segment 3 bases; nucleotides outside the gene matches: 29. From germline, CDR1 is LGHDT and CDR2 YNNKEL (reference sequence). The CDR3 length is 23 residues. CDR3 coding DNA: TGTGCCAGCAGCCGGACTATCCAAAACCCGGGGGGGCGTGGTAGATTTGACAAAAACATTCAGTACTTC. Translating it yields CASSRTIQNPGGRGRFDKNIQYF.

This rearrangement joins TRBV5-1 to TRBJ2-2, with D perhaps TRBD2 (5 bases). V lost 1 base to trimming and J lost 6 bases, with 13 bases between them. This CDR3 has 15 amino acids. CDR1 is SGHRS and CDR2 is YFSETQ in the germline V gene. The CDR3 spells CASSLQTTGAGELFF. CDR3 DNA: TGCGCCAGCAGCTTGCAGACTACGGGCGCCGGGGAGCTGTTTTTT.

The V and J genes are TRBV7-2 and TRBJ1-3; 8 nucleotides align to TRBD1. This CDR3 is built from 16 residues. V lost 5 bases and J lost 0; bases outside the gene matches: 6. Germline CDR1 reads SGHTA; CDR2 reads FQGNSA. CDR3 region: CASSPRQGTSGNTIYF. In nucleotides, the CDR3 is TGTGCCAGCAGCCCCAGACAGGGGACCTCTGGAAACACCATATATTTT. The whole variable domain, remainder taken from reference TRBV7-2 and TRBJ1-3, is GAGVSQSPSNKVTEKGKDVELRCDPISGHTALYWYRQSLGQGLEFLIYFQGNSAPDKSGLPSDRFSAERTGGSVSTLTIQRTQQEDSAVYLCASSPRQGTSGNTIYFGEGSWLTVV.

This clone was seen many times. V gene TRBV5-1 combines with J gene TRBJ2-2, with 9 nucleotides matching TRBD2. The CDR3 is made up of 17 amino acids. With V trimmed by 5 bases and J by 4 bases, 12 bases remained unmatched. The V gene's germline CDR1 is SGHRS and CDR2 YFSETQ. This chain's CDR3 is CASRLSGGFILTGELFF. The CDR3 DNA is TGCGCCAGCAGGTTGAGCGGGGGGTTCATTCTCACCGGGGAGCTGTTTTTT. Using reference TRBV5-1 and TRBJ2-2 for the parts outside the CDR3, the full variable domain is KAGVTQTPRYLIKTRGQQVTLSCSPISGHRSVSWYQQTPGQGLQFLFEYFSETQRNKGNFPGRFSGRQFSNSRSEMNVSTLELGDSALYLCASRLSGGFILTGELFFGEGSRLTVL.

This chain joins TRBV16 and TRBJ2-7; a possible D gene is TRBD1 (5 bases). Germline values: CDR1 KGHSY, CDR2 FQNENV. The CDR3 runs 16 residues. The V end was cut by 0 bases, the J end by 0 bases, with 12 bases between. Written as DNA, the CDR3 is TGTGCCAGCAGCCAATCGGGCAGGGCTAGCTCCTACGAGCAGTACTTC. It yields the protein CASSQSGRASSYEQYF. Full variable domain (remainder filled in from reference TRBV16 and TRBJ2-7): GEEVAQTPKHLVRGEGQKAKLYCAPIKGHSYVFWYQQVLKNEFKFLISFQNENVFDETGMPKERFSAKCLPNSPCSLEIQATKLEDSAVYFCASSQSGRASSYEQYFGPGTRLTVT.

The chain carries TRBV23-1 and TRBJ2-7; 7 bases are shared with TRBD1. TRBV23-1 counts as an open reading frame of uncertain function. The CDR3 runs 12 residues. Written as DNA, the CDR3 is TGCGAATTCCGGACAGGACACTACGAGCAGTACTTC. As protein: CEFRTGHYEQYF.

V is TRBV6-4 and J is TRBJ1-1; TRBD1 is a possible D gene (6 bases). The V gene lost 5 bases and the J gene lost 1 base, with 8 bases spanning the gap. There are 13 residues in the CDR3. In germline, CDR1 is MRHNA, CDR2 SNTAGT. CDR3 in DNA: TGTGCCAGCAGTAAAGGGGGGAACACTGAAGCTTTCTTT. This encodes CASSKGGNTEAFF.

V gene TRBV7-3 combines with J gene TRBJ2-5; D gene uncertain. CDR1 and CDR2 from the germline V gene are SGHTA and FQGTGA. V was shortened by 2 bases and J by 3 bases, with 7 bases between the two germline ends. The CDR3 sequence is 13 residues long. The CDR3 DNA sequence: TGTGCCAGCAGCTTAGACGGAGAAGAGACCCAGTACTTC. The encoded protein is CASSLDGEETQYF.

J is TRBJ1-2 and V is TRBV28; 10 nucleotides match TRBD1. Germline CDR1 reads MDHEN; CDR2 reads SYDVKM. CDR3 length: 16 residues. V lost 8 bases, J lost 5 bases, and 14 bases stayed unmatched. CDR3 nucleotide sequence: TGTGCCAGCCTAGGAATGGCGGGACAGGGGAAATATGGCTACACCTTC. It translates to CASLGMAGQGKYGYTF.

This chain uses TRBV7-3 with TRBJ1-1, with 8 bases that match TRBD1. This CDR3 is built from 18 residues. V dropped 2 bases and J dropped 0; count of bases not matched to a gene: 11. Germline V gene sequence: CDR1 SGHTA, CDR2 FQGTGA. The CDR3 protein is CASSLWGQASSMNTEAFF. CDR3 in DNA: TGTGCCAGCAGCTTATGGGGACAGGCGTCATCCATGAACACTGAAGCTTTCTTT.

This clone was seen a few times. The chain employs TRBV3-1 (or the pseudogene TRBV3-2) and TRBJ1-5, with TRBD1 as a possible D gene (5 bases). This CDR3 has 15 residues. Per germline, CDR1 LGHDT and CDR2 YNNKEL (reference sequence). Deletions cut 0 bases from V and 9 bases from J, with 15 bases between. CDR3 nucleotides: TGTGCCAGCAGCCAAGATAGGGGCGGGACTGGGCCCCAGCATTTT. Translation gives CASSQDRGGTGPQHF.

This chain uses TRBV28 with TRBJ1-2; D may be TRBD1 (6 bases). The CDR3 loop spans 13 amino acids. The ends were cut back, 5 bases at V and 7 bases at J, with 14 bases in the middle. The germline V gene encodes CDR1 MDHEN and CDR2 SYDVKM. CDR3 protein: CASSPDSRSGYTF. The CDR3 bases are TGTGCCAGCAGTCCGGACAGCAGATCTGGCTACACCTTC.

This clone showed up just once. The rearrangement joins TRBV5-1 to TRBJ2-2, with a tentative D call TRBD1 (6 bases). In germline, CDR1 is SGHRS, CDR2 YFSETQ. The CDR3 loop spans 14 amino acids. V lost 6 bases to trimming and J lost 1 base, with 10 bases between them. The CDR3 reads CASMGAGNTGELFF. The CDR3 DNA reads as TGCGCCAGCATGGGGGCCGGGAACACCGGGGAGCTGTTTTTT.

This chain uses TRBV30 with TRBJ2-1, with TRBD2 matching over 8 bases. Germline assignment: CDR1 GTSNPN and CDR2 SVGIG (reference sequence). The CDR3 length is 14 residues. V lost 3 bases, J lost 4 bases, and 5 bases stayed unmatched. CDR3 loop: CAWSRGGRYNEQFF. DNA for the CDR3: TGTGCCTGGAGCCGGGGGGGTCGATACAATGAGCAGTTCTTC. Combining the CDR3 with reference TRBV30 and TRBJ2-1 gives the whole variable domain SQTIHQWPATLVQPVGSPLSLECTVEGTSNPNLYWYRQAAGRGLQLLFYSVGIGQISSEVPQNLSASRPQDRQFILSSKKLLLSDSGFYLCAWSRGGRYNEQFFGPGTRLTVL.

The rearrangement uses TRBV6-6 and TRBJ2-5; 7 nucleotides agree with TRBD1. The germline gives CDR1 MNHNY, CDR2 SVGAGI (reference sequence). V shed 2 bases, J shed 3 bases, and the junction held 9 bases outside the gene matches. This CDR3 is built from 16 residues. The CDR3 DNA is TGTGCCAGCAGTTACCCCACAGGGGCAGGAGAAGAGACCCAGTACTTC. Translating gives CASSYPTGAGEETQYF.

The chain is built from TRBV4-3 and TRBJ2-5; 8 bases fit TRBD1. The CDR3 runs 15 residues. Trimming removed 3 bases from V and 4 bases from J; junction bases left unmatched: 7. Germline CDR1 reads LGHNA; CDR2 reads YSLEER. Here the CDR3 DNA reads TGCGCCAGCAGCCAGGGGGCAGGGGGCCGAGAGACCCAGTACTTC. The encoded protein is CASSQGAGGRETQYF.

This clone came up once. This sequence joins TRBV19 and TRBJ2-4; 7 nucleotides match TRBD1. Trimming took 9 bases from V and 1 from J; bases not matched to a gene: 9. From germline, CDR1 is LNHDA and CDR2 SQIVND (reference sequence). CDR3 length: 15 residues. CDR3 sequence reads: CASRKQGTAKNIQYF. DNA for the CDR3: TGTGCCAGCCGAAAACAGGGGACGGCCAAAAACATTCAGTACTTC.

This sequence joins TRBV29-1 and TRBJ1-2; D is unresolved. Trimming pared 8 bases from V and 6 bases from J, leaving 13 bases between. Germline V gene data show CDR1 as SQVTM and CDR2 as ANQGSEA. This CDR3 region has 11 residues. The CDR3 sequence is CSTSGGHGYTF. DNA for the CDR3: TGCAGCACCTCAGGAGGGCATGGCTACACCTTC. Full variable domain (missing parts from reference TRBV29-1 and TRBJ1-2): SAVISQKPSRDICQRGTSLTIQCQVDSQVTMMFWYRQQPGQSLTLIATANQGSEATYESGFVIDKFPISRPNLTFSTLTVSNMSPEDSSIYLCSTSGGHGYTFGSGTRLTVV.

The chain uses TRBV2 and TRBJ2-7, with D maybe TRBD2 (6 bases). The CDR3 consists of 12 residues. CDR1 and CDR2 from the germline V gene are SNHLY and FYNNEI. Trimming removed 3 bases at V and 5 bases at J, with 8 bases between. This CDR3 is CASSDGEDEQYF. CDR3 nucleotide sequence: TGTGCCAGCAGTGATGGGGAGGACGAGCAGTACTTC.

The chain has TRBV5-4 and TRBJ2-1, with D unclear. This CDR3 has 14 residues. Germline lookup yields CDR1 SGHNT and CDR2 YYREEE (reference sequence). Trimming stripped 1 base from V and 9 bases from J, with 14 bases between. CDR3 region: CASSLPQVVGEQFF. The DNA of the CDR3 is TGTGCCAGCAGCTTGCCCCAGGTAGTTGGTGAGCAGTTCTTC.